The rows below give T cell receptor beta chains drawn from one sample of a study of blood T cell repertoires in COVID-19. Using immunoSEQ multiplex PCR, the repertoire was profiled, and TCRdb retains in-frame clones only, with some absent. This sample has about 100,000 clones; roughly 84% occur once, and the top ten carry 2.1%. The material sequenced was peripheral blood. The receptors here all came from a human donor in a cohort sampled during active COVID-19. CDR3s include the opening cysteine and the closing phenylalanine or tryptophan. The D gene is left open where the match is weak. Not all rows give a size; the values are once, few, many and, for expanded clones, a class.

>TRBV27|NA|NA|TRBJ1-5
CASTQNPGQPQHF
TGTGCCAGCACCCAAAACCCGGGGCAGCCCCAGCATTTT
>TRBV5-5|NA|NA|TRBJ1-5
CASSLDGGRSNQPQHF
TGTGCCAGCAGCTTGGATGGAGGGAGGAGCAATCAGCCCCAGCATTTT
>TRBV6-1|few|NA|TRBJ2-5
CASSEFTGPWGETQYF
TGTGCCAGCAGTGAATTCACAGGGCCCTGGGGAGAGACCCAGTACTTC
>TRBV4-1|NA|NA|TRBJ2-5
CASSQDITGQETQYF
TGCGCCAGCAGCCAAGATATTACGGGGCAAGAGACCCAGTACTTC
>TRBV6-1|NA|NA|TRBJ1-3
CASSEAPGFGNTIYF
TGTGCCAGCAGTGAAGCCCCAGGGTTTGGAAACACCATATATTTT
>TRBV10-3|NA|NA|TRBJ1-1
CAISESATEAFF
TGTGCCATCAGTGAGTCGGCAACTGAAGCTTTCTTT
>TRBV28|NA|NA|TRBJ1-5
CASSEAGQFNQPQHF
TGTGCCAGCAGTGAGGCAGGACAATTTAATCAGCCCCAGCATTTT
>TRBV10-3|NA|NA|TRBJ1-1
CAISESRARAFF
TGTGCCATCAGTGAGTCCAGGGCGCGTGCTTTCTTT
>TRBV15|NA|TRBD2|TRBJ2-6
CATAGAKDGANVLTF
TGTGCCACAGCGGGGGCCAAGGATGGGGCCAACGTCCTGACTTTC
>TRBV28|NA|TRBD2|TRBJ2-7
CASCPPGRDGTYEQYF
TGTGCCAGCTGCCCTCCAGGGAGGGACGGAACCTACGAGCAGTACTTC
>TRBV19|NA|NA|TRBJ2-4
CASRSLETLYGIQYF
TGTGCCAGTAGATCCCTGGAGACCCTATACGGCATTCAGTACTTC
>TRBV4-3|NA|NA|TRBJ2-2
CASSQDTGLPANTGELFF
TGCGCCAGCAGCCAAGATACGGGACTTCCCGCGAACACCGGGGAGCTGTTTTTT
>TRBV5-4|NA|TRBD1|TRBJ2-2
CASSVAGTVNTGELFF
TGTGCCAGCAGCGTCGCCGGGACAGTTAACACCGGGGAGCTGTTTTTT
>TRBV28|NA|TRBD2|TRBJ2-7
CASSLGGGTYEQYF
TGTGCCAGCAGTCTTGGGGGGGGTACCTACGAGCAGTACTTC
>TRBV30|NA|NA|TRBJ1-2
CASSKPGGSLDYGYTF
TGTGCCTCGAGCAAACCGGGGGGCAGCCTCGACTATGGCTACACCTTC
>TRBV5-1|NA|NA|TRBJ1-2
CASSLGGNIYGYTF
TGCGCCAGCAGCTTGGGAGGAAACATCTATGGCTACACCTTC
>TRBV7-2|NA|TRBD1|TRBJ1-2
CASSFGQGSYGYTF
TGTGCCAGCAGCTTCGGACAGGGATCCTATGGCTACACCTTC
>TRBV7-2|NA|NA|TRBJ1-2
CASRPIGTTLFLGGYTF
TGTGCCAGCAGGCCAATCGGGACTACTCTTTTTTTGGGTGGCTACACCTTC
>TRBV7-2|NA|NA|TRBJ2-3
CASSLELEVSGVADTQYF
TGTGCCAGCAGCTTAGAGTTGGAGGTTAGCGGAGTGGCAGATACGCAGTATTTT
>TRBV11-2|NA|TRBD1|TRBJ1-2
CASRKPGQGNYGYTF
TGTGCCAGCAGAAAGCCGGGACAGGGCAACTATGGCTACACCTTC